The rows below give T cell receptor beta chains drawn from one sample of a study of T-cell memory formation after mild COVID-19. TCRdb ran MiXCR on the 5' RACE reads and lists one entry per CDR3 protein. This table has about 430,000 distinct CDR3 sequences, less than 25% appearing once. The source material was PBMCs or a T cell subset sorted from them (not recorded which). The receptors here all came from an adult woman who had mild COVID-19 (a few samples of this study predate the infection). Cell type and time point are not known. Each CDR3 is given with its conserved first and last residue.

V gene	J gene	CDR3 protein
TRBV5-1	TRBJ1-4	CASSFGTGLSNEKLFF
TRBV7-2	TRBJ2-1	CASSSLGSDRRLYEQFF
TRBV6-5	TRBJ2-7	CASSYGTGHYEQYF
TRBV4-1	TRBJ2-2	CASSQYSSMANTGELFF
TRBV18	TRBJ2-2	CASSPPGSPRTGELFF
TRBV18	TRBJ1-1	CASSTDQNTEAFF
TRBV3-1	TRBJ2-3	CASSKIGTSTDTQYF
TRBV6-5	TRBJ2-1	CASRPGGGRNEQFF
TRBV5-1	TRBJ1-1	CASSLDPGVNTEAFF
TRBV12-3/TRBV12-4	TRBJ2-1	CASRRGLAGTGSYNEQFF
TRBV18	TRBJ2-1	CASSPRVETYNEQFF
TRBV7-8	TRBJ2-6	CASSLAHFSASSGANVLTF
TRBV7-9	TRBJ2-7	CASSLRTLGGEQYF